Listed below are T cell receptor beta chains from one sample, sequenced in a study of blood T cell repertoires in COVID-19. The table came from immunoSEQ multiplex PCR; TCRdb's copy has only in-frame clones and leaves some out. The sample has approximately 200,000 clones; around 90% are singletons. Input material: peripheral blood. The receptors originated from a man aged 18 to 30 with active or convalescent COVID-19. The CDR3 runs from the conserved cysteine through the conserved F or W. The order of the fields is D gene, J gene, V gene, clone size, CDR3 DNA, CDR3 protein. D genes are given only for firm matches. Clone size is shown for a subset of rows, as once, few, many or a class of expanded clone.

>TRBD2|TRBJ2-3|TRBV27|-
TGTGCCAGCACCCTCATACGGCACGGGAGGGGGTTGTTGAGCACAGATACGCAGTATTTT
CASTLIRHGRGLLSTDTQYF
>-|TRBJ1-2|TRBV18|-
TGTGCCAGCTCACCAGGTGGGGAGTCTAACTATGGCTACACCTTC
CASSPGGESNYGYTF
>TRBD1|TRBJ2-5|TRBV7-2|-
TGTGCCAGCAGCCAGGGGGTGACAGGGTCCGGGTGGGAGACCCAGTACTTC
CASSQGVTGSGWETQYF
>-|TRBJ1-5|TRBV28|-
TGTGCCAGCAGTTTAGGACTTGAGGGTTTTCAGCCCCAGCATTTT
CASSLGLEGFQPQHF
>-|TRBJ2-7|TRBV7-9|-
TGTGCCAGCAGCTTAGCTGGCGGTTACGAGCAGTACTTC
CASSLAGGYEQYF
>TRBD1|TRBJ2-5|TRBV3-1/TRBV3-2|-
TGTGCCAGCAGCCAAGTACTGACAGGGTCAGAGACCCAGTACTTC
CASSQVLTGSETQYF
>TRBD1|TRBJ1-2|TRBV25-1|-
TGTGCCAGCAGTGAAACACCGGGACAGGGGGCGAACCACTATGGCTACACCTTC
CASSETPGQGANHYGYTF
>TRBD1|TRBJ2-2|TRBV30|-
TGTGCCTGGAGTGTACCTAGCCAAACCGGGACAGGGGCCCGGCACGGGGAGCTGTTTTTT
CAWSVPSQTGTGARHGELFF
>-|TRBJ2-1|TRBV5-8|-
TGTGCCAGCAGAATGAGGGAGCTTTACAATGAGCAGTTCTTC
CASRMRELYNEQFF
>TRBD1|TRBJ1-1|TRBV5-1|-
TGCGCCAGCAGAATACAGGGGTACACTGAAGCTTTCTTT
CASRIQGYTEAFF
>-|TRBJ1-2|TRBV7-9|-
TGTGCCAGCAGTGGTGGTGCGATTTATGGCTACACCTTC
CASSGGAIYGYTF
>-|TRBJ2-3|TRBV28|-
TGTGCCAGCAGGAGTTTTACAGGTCCTAGCACAGATACGCAGTATTTT
CASRSFTGPSTDTQYF
>-|TRBJ2-5|TRBV5-1|-
TGCGCCAGCAGCTTGGGGGACTCGCAAGAGACCCAGTACTTC
CASSLGDSQETQYF
>TRBD2|TRBJ2-1|TRBV9|-
TGTGCCAGCAGCTTAGCGGGAGGGCCCTACAATGAGCAGTTCTTC
CASSLAGGPYNEQFF
>-|TRBJ1-6|TRBV7-2|once
TGTGCCAGCAGCTTAGATCAGGCCCATAATTCACCCCTCCACTTT
CASSLDQAHNSPLHF
>TRBD2|TRBJ2-5|TRBV10-3|-
TGTGCCATCAGGACCAATAGCGGGAGTCTAGAGACCCAGTACTTC
CAIRTNSGSLETQYF